A single sample is the source of the 28 T cell receptor beta chains below, sequenced in a study of CD4 and CD8 cells across lung adenocarcinoma regions. TCRdb re-derived calls from the PCR reads in MiXCR, one entry per CDR3 protein. The sample shows around 15,000 distinct CDR3 sequences, approximately 50% of them seen only once. Sequencing was done on a sample of CD8+ T cells from the center of a lung tumor. All receptors derive from a female donor with lung adenocarcinoma. The CD4 and CD8 labels of this study may be unreliable.

To note about this clonotype: Relative to the germline gene, one junction end is altered; a read error may explain this. The chain combines TRBV6-1 with TRBJ2-1, with 8 bases lining up with TRBD1. The DNA end favors TRBJ2-5, so the J call may be wrong. Germline V gene sequence: CDR1 MNHNS, CDR2 SASEGT. The CDR3 is 15 amino acids. DNA of the CDR3: TGTGGCAGGGGGCCTTGGGGCAACGCCCAAGATACCCAGTACTTC. Translation: CGRGPWGNAQDTQYF.

This clonotype was counted a few times. The CDR3 DNA follows: TGTGCCAGCAGTTGGGGGGCGAACACCGGGGAGCTGTTTTTT. It specifies CASSWGANTGELFF. The chain couples TRBV6-5 to TRBJ2-2, with D possibly TRBD2 on 6 matching bases. The V gene's germline CDR1 is MNHEY and CDR2 SVGAGI. Trimming took off 4 bases at V and 0 bases at J, with 6 bases between the two ends. The CDR3 length is 14 residues.

The genes are TRBV10-1 and TRBJ2-4; D is perhaps TRBD1 (6 bases). The CDR3 has 14 residues. V lost 8 bases and J lost 13, with 24 bases in between. Germline CDR1 reads WNHNN; CDR2 reads SYGVQD (reference sequence). This CDR3 is CASWGLTTKNTQYF. The CDR3 DNA reads TGCGCCAGCTGGGGGCTAACAACCAAAAACACGCAGTACTTC.

This clonotype is classed as medium-sized. V and J are TRBV15 and TRBJ2-5; D not certain. The DNA end is a closer match to TRBJ2-7, so the J assignment may be wrong. The CDR3 is 13 residues long. The germline gives CDR1 LNHNV, CDR2 YYDKDF (reference sequence). The CDR3 loop is CATSDGDNYEQYF. In DNA form, the CDR3 reads TGTGCCACCAGCGACGGCGACAACTACGAGCAGTACTTC.

V and J are TRBV7-2 and TRBJ2-5; D not certain. The V end was cut by 6 bases, the J end by 5 bases, with 16 bases between. This CDR3 has 14 residues. Germline V CDR1 and CDR2: SGHTA, FQGNSA. CDR3 loop: CASRAADILETQYF. In DNA form, the CDR3 reads TGTGCCAGCAGGGCTGCGGATATATTGGAGACCCAGTACTTC.

This clonotype was recorded at least ten times. V usage is TRBV7-2 and J usage is TRBJ2-5; 9 bases map to TRBD2. V lost 2 bases and J lost 1; bases outside the gene matches: 5. Per the germline V gene, CDR1 is SGHTA and CDR2 is FQGNSA. The CDR3 totals 16 residues. The CDR3, as DNA: TGTGCCAGCAGCTTATGGCTAGCGGGGTTCCAAGAGACCCAGTACTTC. It specifies CASSLWLAGFQETQYF.

Comment on this clonotype: The junction does not match germline at one end; this may be a read error. The chain carries TRBV10-1 and TRBJ2-4; TRBD1 matches at 7 bases. CDR3 length equals 14 residues. In germline, CDR1 is WNHNN, CDR2 SYGVQD (reference sequence). The CDR3 DNA follows: TGCGGCGGCAGGGGGTTGAGAGCCACAAACACTCAGTACTTC. Protein: CGGRGLRATNTQYF.

Comment on this clonotype: At one end the junction does not follow the germline gene, possibly because of a read error. The J gene is TRBJ2-5, the V gene TRBV6-1; D unclear. The CDR3 has 14 residues. CDR1 and CDR2 (germline): MNHNS, SASEGT. Here the CDR3 reads CAGSEGPGQETQYF. CDR3 DNA: TGTGCCGGCAGTGAAGGCCCGGGCCAAGAGACCCAGTACTTT.

This chain connects TRBV7-6 to TRBJ2-5, with a tentative D call TRBD1 (6 bases). This CDR3 spans 15 amino acids. The V gene lost 4 bases and the J gene lost 1 base, with 13 bases spanning the gap. Germline CDR1 SGHVS, CDR2 FNYEAQ. CDR3 region: CASSSAPQGQETQYF. The CDR3 DNA is TGTGCCAGCAGCTCCGCGCCACAGGGCCAAGAGACCCAGTACTTC.

The chain combines TRBV11-2 with TRBJ1-2, with TRBD1 as a possible D gene (5 bases). The CDR3 is 15 residues long. Germline CDR1 and CDR2: SGHAT and FQNNGV. With 1 base removed from V and 2 bases from J, the gap between germline ends came to 11 bases. CDR3 coding DNA: TGTGCCAGCAGCTTAGCGGCAGGGTACAACTATGGCTACACCTTC. As protein: CASSLAAGYNYGYTF.

Details on this clonotype: Its ends do not fully match the called genes, so a read error is possible. The chain recombines TRBV6-1 with TRBJ2-5, with 8 bases identical to TRBD2. Germline V gene lookup returns CDR1 MNHNS and CDR2 SASEGT. The CDR3 runs 16 residues. CDR3 amino acids: CVSREAGGGDQETQYF. CDR3 sequence (DNA): TGTGTCAGCAGGGAGGCCGGGGGGGGAGACCAAGAGACCCAGTACTTT.

The chain employs TRBV27 and TRBJ2-2; possibly TRBD2 for D (5 bases). Matching the DNA end better, TRBJ2-3 makes the J call doubtful. Germline CDR1 and CDR2: MNHEY and SMNVEV (reference sequence). The CDR3 is made up of 14 amino acids. In nucleotides, the CDR3 is TGTGCCAGCAGTTCCGCCGAGAACACCGGGGAGCAGTATTTT. It is translated as CASSSAENTGEQYF.

The rearrangement links TRBV10-3 to TRBJ2-3; tentative D call: TRBD2 (5 bases). Germline lookup yields CDR1 ENHRY and CDR2 SYGVKD. The length of the CDR3 is 15 residues. Deletions cut 9 bases from V and 5 bases from J, with 21 bases between. The CDR3 sequence is CAMRFSATSGDTQYF. The DNA of the CDR3 is TGTGCCATGAGATTCTCCGCGACGAGCGGAGATACGCAGTATTTT.

This clonotype has a count of ten or more. V gene TRBV7-6 combines with J gene TRBJ1-1; 7 bases are shared with TRBD1. From germline, CDR1 is SGHVS and CDR2 FNYEAQ. V shed 7 bases, J shed 3 bases, and the junction held 11 bases outside the gene matches. The CDR3 has 15 residues. CDR3 coding DNA: TGTGCCAGCACTAAGGAGGGGGCAGGGTACACTGAAGCTTTCTTT. It encodes CASTKEGAGYTEAFF.

The chain carries TRBV27 and TRBJ2-1; D possibly matches TRBD1 or TRBD2 (5 bases each). Germline CDR1 is MNHEY and CDR2 is SMNVEV (reference sequence). The CDR3 extends over 16 amino acids. V was shortened by 6 bases and J by 6 bases, with 21 bases between the two germline ends. The CDR3 loop is CASSLTGRATTNEQFF. DNA for the CDR3: TGTGCCAGCAGCCTCACGGGGCGGGCCACAACCAATGAGCAGTTCTTC.

In its sample, this clonotype was seen many times. The chain carries TRBV3-1 and TRBJ2-5, with D perhaps TRBD2 (5 bases). CDR1 is LGHDT, CDR2 YNNKEL, per germline (reference sequence). This CDR3 has 13 amino acids. Trimming took off 1 base at V and 2 bases at J, with 5 bases between the two ends. The CDR3, as DNA: TGTGCCAGCAGCCAAGCGGGACAAGAGACCCAGTACTTC. As protein: CASSQAGQETQYF.

This clonotype occurred many times. The chain joins TRBV6-5 to TRBJ2-2; D is ambiguous. V lost 2 bases and J 4 bases, leaving 8 bases between the germline ends. CDR1 MNHEY and CDR2 SVGAGI come from the germline V gene. This CDR3 is built from 14 residues. The CDR3 sequence: CASSYGIGTGELFF. The CDR3, as DNA: TGTGCCAGCAGTTACGGAATAGGCACCGGGGAGCTGTTTTTT.

This clonotype was counted only a few times. The rearrangement joins TRBV3-1 to TRBJ2-3; D is ambiguous. There are 14 residues in the CDR3. Per the germline V gene, CDR1 is LGHDT and CDR2 is YNNKEL (reference sequence). Trimming removed 0 bases at V and 0 bases at J, with 4 bases between. The DNA for the CDR3 is TGTGCCAGCAGCCAAGATATGAGCACAGATACGCAGTATTTT. Translation: CASSQDMSTDTQYF.

This clonotype came up a few times. This chain uses TRBV11-2 with TRBJ1-4; D unclear. Germline assignment: CDR1 SGHAT and CDR2 FQNNGV. Trimming pared 5 bases from V and 7 bases from J, leaving 8 bases between. This CDR3 is 12 amino acids long. CDR3 in amino acids: CASSTWSEKLFF. For the CDR3, the DNA is TGTGCCAGCAGCACATGGAGTGAAAAACTGTTTTTT. Full variable domain (rest looked up from reference TRBV11-2 and TRBJ1-4): EAGVAQSPRYKIIEKRQSVAFWCNPISGHATLYWYQQILGQGPKLLIQFQNNGVVDDSQLPKDRFSAERLKGVDSTLKIQPAKLEDSAVYLCASSTWSEKLFFGSGTQLSVL.

This clonotype ranks as medium-sized. The CDR3 loop is CASGVGAGPSSYNEQFF. As DNA, the CDR3 is TGTGCCAGCGGGGTGGGAGCTGGACCGAGCTCCTACAATGAGCAGTTCTTC. The chain couples TRBV27 to TRBJ2-1, with a possible D match to TRBD2 (5 bases). Trimming left V 8 bases short and J 0 bases short, with 20 bases between. The CDR3 is 17 residues long. Germline V gene data show CDR1 as MNHEY and CDR2 as SMNVEV (reference sequence).

The J gene is TRBJ2-5, the V gene TRBV6-1, with 8 bases fitting TRBD2. The J call may be wrong; the DNA end is better matched by TRBJ2-3. Germline assignment: CDR1 MNHNS and CDR2 SASEGT. This CDR3 is 16 amino acids long. The CDR3 DNA reads TGTGCCAGCAGTCCTAGCGGGCACCCAGCCACAGAGACCCAGTATTTT. It yields the protein CASSPSGHPATETQYF.

This clonotype was observed a handful of times. The V and J genes are TRBV9 and TRBJ2-1; TRBD2 aligns across 9 bases. Germline V gene data show CDR1 as SGDLS and CDR2 as YYNGEE. With V trimmed by 0 bases and J by 7 bases, 8 bases remained unmatched. This CDR3 spans 16 amino acids. The CDR3 DNA reads as TGTGCCAGCAGCGTAGGGCATAGCGGGGGATTGAATGAGCAGTTCTTC. Protein sequence: CASSVGHSGGLNEQFF. The whole variable domain, filled in from reference TRBV9 and TRBJ2-1, reads DSGVTQTPKHLITATGQRVTLRCSPRSGDLSVYWYQQSLDQGLQFLIQYYNGEERAKGNILERFSAQQFPDLHSELNLSSLELGDSALYFCASSVGHSGGLNEQFFGPGTRLTVL.

This clonotype was seen ten or more times. The V call is TRBV6-2 or TRBV6-3, the J call TRBJ1-6; a weak D match, TRBD1 (5 bases). V lost 2 bases and J lost 7, with 15 bases in between. Germline V CDR1 and CDR2: MNHEY, SVGEGT. This CDR3 has 16 amino acids. CDR3 amino acids: CASSYTGGVLNSPLHF. CDR3 coding DNA: TGTGCCAGCAGTTACACGGGAGGGGTCCTCAATTCACCCCTCCACTTT.

To note about this clonotype: A read error may account for a junction end that differs from germline. The genes are TRBV6-5 and TRBJ1-1; D is ambiguous. CDR3 length equals 13 residues. Germline CDR1 reads MNHEY; CDR2 reads SVGAGI. CDR3: CASSYSTSTEATF. CDR3 nucleotide sequence: TGTGCCAGCAGTTACTCCACAAGCACTGAAGCCACCTTT.

Regarding this clonotype: At one end the junction does not follow the germline gene, possibly because of a read error. V gene TRBV27 combines with J gene TRBJ2-5; 9 positions match TRBD2. The closer fit of TRBJ2-3 to the DNA end suggests the J call may be wrong. CDR3 length: 16 amino acids. Germline V gene lookup returns CDR1 MNHEY and CDR2 SMNVEV (reference sequence). In DNA, the CDR3 is TGTGCCAGCAGGGGTCTAGCGGGGAGGAGCACAGAGACGCAGTATTTT. Amino acid sequence: CASRGLAGRSTETQYF.

The chain employs TRBV6-1 and TRBJ2-5; D might be TRBD1 or TRBD2, each matching 6 bases. The CDR3 consists of 17 residues. V shed 8 bases and J shed 0 bases, with 22 bases lying between them. Germline CDR1 is MNHNS and CDR2 is SASEGT. The CDR3 DNA reads as TGTGCCAGCTGTGCGGGACTCGGGGGCCGAGACCAAGAGACCCAGTACTTC. Encoded protein: CASCAGLGGRDQETQYF.

V gene TRBV25-1 combines with J gene TRBJ2-4, with TRBD2 matching 9 bases. TRBJ2-5 explains the end of the DNA better; the J call may be wrong. Germline assignment: CDR1 MGHDK and CDR2 SYGVNS. This CDR3 is built from 14 residues. This CDR3 is CAGSGGRGKKTQYF. Written as DNA, the CDR3 is TGTGCGGGGAGCGGGGGGCGTGGAAAAAAGACCCAGTACTTC.

This clonotype qualifies as medium-sized. The gene calls are TRBV6-1 and TRBJ1-4; TRBD1 is a possible D gene (6 bases). Germline assignment: CDR1 MNHNS and CDR2 SASEGT. Trimming shortened V by 0 bases and J by 5 bases, and 13 bases separated the two germline ends. The length of the CDR3 is 16 residues. The CDR3 DNA sequence: TGTGCCAGCAGTGAAGCGCTCAGGGGAGAAAATGAAAAACTGTTTTTT. Translating it yields CASSEALRGENEKLFF.